These 3 T cell receptor beta chains were all obtained from the same sample, sequenced in a study of OX40 agonist ivuxolimab in advanced cancers. Profiling relied on immunoSEQ multiplex PCR, and the TCRdb table lists in-frame clones only, not all of them. The table lists fewer than 85,000 clones, about 92% of them singletons, with approximately 9.3% in the top ten. This specimen consisted of CD4+ or CD8+ T cells sorted from blood, obtained in a trial of the OX40 agonist ivuxolimab. The receptors come from an adult with an advanced solid tumor such as melanoma, head and neck, liver or kidney cancer.

The chain combines TRBV6-5 with TRBJ2-4; D perhaps matches TRBD1 (8 bases). The CDR3 totals 13 residues. The germline CDR1 and CDR2 sequences are MNHEY and SVGAGI. V lost 6 bases, J lost 7 bases, and 13 bases lay in between. The CDR3 nucleotides are TGTGCCAGCAGGACAGGGGAGGGGAACATTCAGTACTTC. Translated, it gives CASRTGEGNIQYF.

This rearrangement joins TRBV7-2 to TRBJ1-1; D is uncertain. Germline V CDR1 and CDR2: SGHTA, FQGNSA. CDR3 size: 12 residues. V lost 1 base, J lost 6 bases, and 6 bases lay in between. CDR3 amino acids: CASSLVVSEAFF. CDR3 DNA sequence: TGTGCCAGCAGCTTAGTCGTGTCTGAAGCTTTCTTT.

The genes are TRBV9 and TRBJ2-7; perhaps TRBD1 as D (7 bases). Trimming stripped 3 bases from V and 3 bases from J, with 19 bases between. CDR1 and CDR2 from the germline V gene are SGDLS and YYNGEE. The CDR3 length is 16 residues. The CDR3 protein is CASSARQGGTYYEQYF. The CDR3 coding sequence is TGTGCCAGCAGCGCTCGACAGGGAGGAACTTACTACGAGCAGTACTTC.